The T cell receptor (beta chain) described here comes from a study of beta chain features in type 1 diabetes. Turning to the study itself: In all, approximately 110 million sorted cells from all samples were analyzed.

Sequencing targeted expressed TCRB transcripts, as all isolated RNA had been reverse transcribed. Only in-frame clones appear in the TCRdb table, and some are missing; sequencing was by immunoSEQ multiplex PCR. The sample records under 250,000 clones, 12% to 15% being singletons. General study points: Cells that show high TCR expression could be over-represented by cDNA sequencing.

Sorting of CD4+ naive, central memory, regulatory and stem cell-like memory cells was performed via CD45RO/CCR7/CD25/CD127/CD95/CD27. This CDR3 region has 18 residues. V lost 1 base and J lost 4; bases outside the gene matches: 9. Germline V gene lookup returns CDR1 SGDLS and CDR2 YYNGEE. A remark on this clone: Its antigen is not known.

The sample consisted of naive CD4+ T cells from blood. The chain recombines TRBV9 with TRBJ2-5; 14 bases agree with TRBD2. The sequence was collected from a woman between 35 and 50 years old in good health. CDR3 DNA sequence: TGTGCCAGCAGCGTAAAACAAACGACTAGCGGGGGGGCAGAGACCCAGTACTTC. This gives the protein CASSVKQTTSGGAETQYF. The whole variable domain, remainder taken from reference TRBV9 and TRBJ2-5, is DSGVTQTPKHLITATGQRVTLRCSPRSGDLSVYWYQQSLDQGLQFLIQYYNGEERAKGNILERFSAQQFPDLHSELNLSSLELGDSALYFCASSVKQTTSGGAETQYFGPGTRLLVL.